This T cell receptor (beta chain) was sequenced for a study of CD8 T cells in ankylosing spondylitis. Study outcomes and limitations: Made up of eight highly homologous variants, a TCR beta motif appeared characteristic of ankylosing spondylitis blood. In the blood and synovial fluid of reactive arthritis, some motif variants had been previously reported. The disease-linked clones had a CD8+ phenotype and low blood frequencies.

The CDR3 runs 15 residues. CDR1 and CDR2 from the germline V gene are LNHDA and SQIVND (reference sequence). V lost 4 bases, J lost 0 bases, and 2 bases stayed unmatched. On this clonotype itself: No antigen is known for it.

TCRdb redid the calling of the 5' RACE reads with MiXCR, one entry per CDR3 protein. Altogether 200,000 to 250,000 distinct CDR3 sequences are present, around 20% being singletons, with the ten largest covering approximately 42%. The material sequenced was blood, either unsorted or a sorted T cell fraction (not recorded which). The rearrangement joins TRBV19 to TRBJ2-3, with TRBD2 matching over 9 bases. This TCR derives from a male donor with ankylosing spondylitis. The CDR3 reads CASSTLAGSTDTQYF. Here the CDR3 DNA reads TGTGCCAGTAGTACCCTAGCGGGGAGCACAGATACGCAGTATTTT.